This T cell receptor (beta chain) was identified during a study of Graves' ophthalmopathy and Graves' hyperthyroidism. The TCR beta CDR3 regions underwent amplification from RNA transcripts. The first round was an RT-PCR with HTBI primers, and the second round was a multiplex PCR. TCRdb recomputed calls from the multiplex PCR reads with MiXCR, one row per CDR3 protein. Among approximately 210,000 distinct CDR3 sequences listed, approximately 28% were seen once. This receptor was obtained from a man aged 45-60 years with Graves' ophthalmopathy. The sequenced material came from peripheral blood.

CDR3 nucleotide sequence: TGTGCCAGCAACGGAGGGACAGGGGACGAGCAGTACTTC. It translates to CASNGGTGDEQYF. The chain combines TRBV11-2 with TRBJ2-7, with 10 bases fitting TRBD1. Germline CDR1 SGHAT, CDR2 FQNNGV. Trimming at V came to 7 bases and at J to 5 bases, leaving 5 bases not matched to a gene. This CDR3 spans 13 amino acids. Full variable domain (rest looked up from reference TRBV11-2 and TRBJ2-7): EAGVAQSPRYKIIEKRQSVAFWCNPISGHATLYWYQQILGQGPKLLIQFQNNGVVDDSQLPKDRFSAERLKGVDSTLKIQPAKLEDSAVYLCASNGGTGDEQYFGPGTRLTVT.